These T cell receptor beta chains were read from a single sample in a study of sequential checkpoint blockade in melanoma. The table came from immunoSEQ multiplex PCR; TCRdb's copy has only in-frame clones and leaves some out. The table lists approximately 21,000 clones, 82% of them singletons. Sequencing used CD8+ T cells sorted from blood (inferred from file names), obtained from a patient given nivolumab and ipilimumab in sequence. The source is a human donor with melanoma. The CDR3 runs from the conserved cysteine through the conserved F or W. The order of the fields is D gene, J gene, V gene, clone size, CDR3 protein, CDR3 DNA. A D gene is named only where the DNA matches it firmly. Only some rows state a clone size, as once, few, many or a class for expanded clones.

.,TRBJ1-1,TRBV30,.,CAWIRGRGDTEAFF,TGTGCCTGGATCAGGGGTCGGGGCGACACTGAAGCTTTCTTT
.,TRBJ2-1,TRBV25-1,.,CASSGRRQTLTVDEQFF,TGTGCCAGCAGCGGGCGTAGACAGACCCTAACGGTGGATGAGCAGTTCTTC
TRBD1,TRBJ1-1,TRBV4-3,.,CASSHLNRGNTEAFF,TGCGCCAGCAGCCACCTCAACAGGGGGAACACTGAAGCTTTCTTT
.,TRBJ1-1,TRBV5-1,.,CASSFRDTLIPFF,TGCGCCAGCAGCTTCCGGGACACACTTATTCCTTTCTTT
TRBD1,TRBJ1-4,TRBV4-1,.,CASSLDRETNEKLFF,TGCGCCAGCAGCCTGGACAGGGAAACTAATGAAAAACTGTTTTTT
.,TRBJ1-2,TRBV15,.,CATNPDSLDGYTF,TGTGCCACCAATCCGGACAGTCTCGATGGCTACACCTTC
.,TRBJ1-1,TRBV19,few,CASSWGQNTEAFF,TGTGCCAGTAGCTGGGGCCAGAACACTGAAGCTTTCTTT
TRBD1,TRBJ1-1,TRBV7-9,.,CASSSTGGATEAFF,TGTGCCAGCAGCTCGACAGGGGGGGCCACTGAAGCTTTCTTT
.,TRBJ1-1,TRBV5-8,.,CASSLAPTEAFF,TGTGCCAGCAGCTTGGCCCCAACTGAAGCTTTCTTT
.,TRBJ1-6,TRBV6-1,.,CASSAAGVNSPLHF,TGTGCCAGCAGTGCAGCAGGGGTGAATTCACCCCTCCACTTT
.,TRBJ2-3,TRBV29-1,.,CSVDEQGAQYF,TGCAGCGTTGATGAACAGGGTGCGCAGTATTTT
.,TRBJ1-6,TRBV27,.,CASSLRGTNSPLHF,TGTGCCAGCAGTTTAAGGGGCACCAATTCACCCCTCCACTTT
TRBD2,TRBJ2-5,TRBV29-1,once,CSASSGVLQETQYF,TGCAGCGCCTCTAGCGGGGTATTGCAAGAGACCCAGTACTTC
TRBD2,TRBJ2-7,TRBV7-6,.,CASSPGGPDLEQYF,TGTGCCAGCAGCCCGGGGGGGCCGGACCTCGAGCAGTACTTC
TRBD1,TRBJ2-5,TRBV29-1,.,CSVERTGAEETQYF,TGCAGCGTTGAAAGGACAGGGGCTGAAGAGACCCAGTACTTC
TRBD1,TRBJ1-3,TRBV4-3,.,CASSQDDRVAGNTIYF,TGCGCCAGCAGCCAAGACGACAGGGTGGCAGGAAACACCATATATTTT
.,TRBJ1-5,TRBV19,.,CASSPRSGSNQPQHF,TGTGCCAGTAGCCCTCGGTCAGGGTCCAATCAGCCCCAGCATTTT
TRBD2,TRBJ2-2,TRBV7-8,once,CASSPGLAVLEVGTGELFF,TGTGCCAGCAGTCCGGGACTAGCGGTCCTAGAGGTGGGCACCGGGGAGCTGTTTTTT
.,TRBJ1-3,TRBV29-1,.,CSVEGLSGGKAGNTIYF,TGCAGCGTTGAAGGGCTCTCGGGGGGCAAGGCTGGAAACACCATATATTTT
TRBD2,TRBJ2-1,TRBV9,.,CASSVLTSGDNEQFF,TGTGCCAGCAGCGTTTTGACTAGCGGGGACAATGAGCAGTTCTTC
TRBD1,TRBJ2-1,TRBV6-8,.,CASSYPTGSEQFF,TGTGCCAGCAGTTACCCGACAGGGAGCGAGCAGTTCTTC
TRBD1,TRBJ2-7,TRBV28,.,CASSAGDSNLSYEQYF,TGTGCCAGCAGTGCCGGGGACAGTAACCTCTCCTACGAGCAGTACTTC
.,TRBJ2-7,TRBV7-9,.,CASSPRDTYEQYF,TGTGCCAGCAGCCCCCGGGACACCTACGAGCAGTACTTC
TRBD1,TRBJ1-1,TRBV5-1,.,CASSLSGQGNTEAFF,TGCGCCAGCAGCTTGAGTGGACAGGGTAACACTGAAGCTTTCTTT
.,TRBJ2-1,TRBV27,few,CASSLRPVDEQFF,TGTGCCAGCAGCCTCAGGCCTGTTGATGAGCAGTTCTTC
.,TRBJ2-7,TRBV4-2,few,CASSQEMAGAYEQYF,TGTGCCAGCAGCCAGGAGATGGCGGGGGCTTACGAGCAGTACTTC
TRBD2,TRBJ2-7,TRBV28,.,CASSQAGSSYEQYF,TGTGCCAGCAGTCAAGCGGGGAGCTCCTACGAGCAGTACTTC
TRBD2,TRBJ2-3,TRBV29-1,.,CSVDGRPSGGATGTDTQYF,TGCAGCGTTGACGGGCGGCCTAGCGGGGGGGCCACTGGCACAGATACGCAGTATTTT
.,TRBJ1-2,TRBV13,.,CASSLGRVGGYTF,TGTGCCAGCAGCCTAGGCCGGGTCGGGGGCTACACCTTC
.,TRBJ1-2,TRBV4-3,once,CASSPVNSPFYGYTF,TGCGCCAGCAGCCCGGTCAACAGCCCTTTCTATGGCTACACCTTC
TRBD1,TRBJ2-2,TRBV6-5,.,CASSYSTGAGELFF,TGTGCCAGCAGTTACTCGACAGGGGCCGGGGAGCTGTTTTTT
TRBD1,TRBJ1-1,TRBV9,.,CASSPWTGGTEAFF,TGTGCCAGCAGCCCCTGGACAGGGGGGACTGAAGCTTTCTTT
.,TRBJ2-7,TRBV13,.,CASSLEVAWAETYEQYF,TGTGCCAGCAGCTTAGAAGTCGCGTGGGCCGAGACCTACGAGCAGTACTTC
.,TRBJ2-3,TRBV7-8,.,CASNFDFMGADTQYF,TGTGCCAGCAACTTCGATTTCATGGGCGCAGATACGCAGTATTTT
.,TRBJ2-5,TRBV14,.,CASSQDPVVSAAQYF,TGTGCCAGCAGCCAAGATCCAGTCGTCTCAGCGGCCCAGTACTTC
TRBD1,TRBJ2-7,TRBV7-2,.,CASSPQTWTGLIYEQYF,TGTGCCAGCAGCCCGCAGACTTGGACAGGGTTAATCTACGAGCAGTACTTC
.,TRBJ2-1,TRBV7-3,.,CASSSGTISYNEQFF,TGTGCCAGCAGCTCGGGGACAATTTCCTACAATGAGCAGTTCTTC
.,TRBJ2-7,TRBV7-9,.,CASSWDWEDEQYF,TGTGCCAGCAGCTGGGATTGGGAGGACGAGCAGTACTTC
TRBD1,TRBJ1-3,TRBV7-9,.,CASSGPGQGGNTIYF,TGTGCCAGCAGTGGACCGGGACAGGGGGGAAACACCATATATTTT
TRBD1,TRBJ1-2,TRBV29-1,.,CSVEEGADYGYTF,TGCAGCGTTGAGGAGGGGGCGGACTATGGCTACACCTTC
.,TRBJ1-5,TRBV4-1,.,CASSQDNYQPQHF,TGCGCCAGCAGCCAAGATAACTATCAGCCCCAGCATTTT
TRBD1,TRBJ2-7,TRBV18,.,CASSPDRGGAYEQYF,TGTGCCAGCTCACCTGACAGGGGGGGGGCCTACGAGCAGTACTTC
.,TRBJ2-1,TRBV6-6,.,CASSYSTLNEQFF,TGTGCCAGCAGTTACTCGACTCTCAATGAGCAGTTCTTC
TRBD1,TRBJ1-2,TRBV7-2,medium-sized,CASSLEGQLNYGYTF,TGTGCCAGCAGCTTAGAGGGACAGCTAAACTATGGCTACACCTTC
.,TRBJ2-1,TRBV28,.,CASSLDQLIRTGLTHGEQFF,TGTGCCAGCAGTTTAGATCAATTAATCCGTACTGGACTGACTCATGGTGAGCAGTTCTTC
TRBD1,TRBJ1-1,TRBV19,.,CASTTGTGNTEAFF,TGTGCCAGTACCACCGGGACAGGGAACACTGAAGCTTTCTTT
.,TRBJ2-7,TRBV30,.,CASLGRGLYEQYF,TGTGCCTCGCTCGGGCGGGGGCTATACGAGCAGTACTTC
TRBD2,TRBJ2-3,TRBV4-2,.,CASSQEGWGGYTDTQYF,TGTGCCAGCAGCCAAGAGGGGTGGGGGGGATACACAGATACGCAGTATTTT
TRBD2,TRBJ2-5,TRBV29-1,few,CSVPFGASGDPMVKYF,TGCAGCGTTCCCTTCGGCGCTAGCGGGGACCCAATGGTTAAGTACTTC
TRBD2,TRBJ2-1,TRBV6-5,.,CASSPTSGGAWEQFF,TGTGCCAGCAGTCCGACTAGCGGGGGGGCCTGGGAGCAGTTCTTC
TRBD1,TRBJ1-5,TRBV7-8,.,CASSPTTGALGSNQPQHF,TGTGCCAGCAGCCCCACGACAGGGGCCCTAGGTAGCAATCAGCCCCAGCATTTT
.,TRBJ1-5,TRBV7-6,few,CASSLTGDWPQHF,TGTGCCAGCAGCCTGACAGGAGACTGGCCCCAGCATTTT
.,TRBJ2-6,TRBV7-3,.,CASSSGLPGANVLTF,TGTGCCAGCAGCTCAGGTCTTCCTGGGGCCAACGTCCTGACTTTC
TRBD1,TRBJ1-1,TRBV5-5,once,CASSFFDGTVNTEAFF,TGTGCCAGCAGCTTTTTCGATGGGACAGTGAACACTGAAGCTTTCTTT
TRBD1,TRBJ2-7,TRBV7-7,.,CASSPGTGPPYEQYF,TGTGCTAGCAGTCCGGGGACAGGTCCTCCCTACGAGCAGTACTTC